Listed below are T cell receptor beta chains from one sample, sequenced in a study of T cell repertoires in cytomegalovirus infection. Each CDR3 protein is one row after TCRdb ran MiXCR on the reads. The sample includes 110,000 to 150,000 distinct CDR3 sequences, approximately 30% of them seen just once. These receptors lack a known antigen. This specimen consisted of CD8+ T cells from cultured PBMCs, obtained from culture after CMV antigen stimulation. These receptors originate from a human donor in good health (CMV status not recorded). Some clones in this sample may be carry-over from other donors' samples. CDR3s include the opening cysteine and the closing phenylalanine or tryptophan. D genes are given only for firm matches. The size field is filled for only some rows; it gives once, few, many or a size class.

cdr3_nt: TGTGCCAGCAGCTTGGCGCGCAATCAGCCCCAGCATTTT; cdr3_aa: CASSLARNQPQHF; d_call: NA; j_call: TRBJ1-5; v_call: TRBV5-5; clone_size: NA
cdr3_nt: TGCAGTGCTAGGGGGGGGGGACATATTACCTACGAGCAGTACTTC; cdr3_aa: CSARGGGHITYEQYF; d_call: NA; j_call: TRBJ2-7; v_call: TRBV20-1; clone_size: NA
cdr3_nt: TGTGCCAGCAACTCTTTAAGGGGACATCTTTCTATGTACTTC; cdr3_aa: CASNSLRGHLSMYF; d_call: NA; j_call: TRBJ2-7; v_call: TRBV7-2; clone_size: NA
cdr3_nt: TGTGCCAGCAGTTTAGCCTTAGGGGCAGGAGACGAGCAGTTCTTC; cdr3_aa: CASSLALGAGDEQFF; d_call: NA; j_call: TRBJ2-1; v_call: TRBV12-3/TRBV12-4; clone_size: NA
cdr3_nt: TGCAGTGCTACAACGGGACAGGGAGGTGGCTACACCTTC; cdr3_aa: CSATTGQGGGYTF; d_call: TRBD1; j_call: TRBJ1-2; v_call: TRBV20-1; clone_size: few
cdr3_nt: TGTGCCAGCAGTGAAGGGACAGGGGGCGGTCAGCCCCAGCATTTT; cdr3_aa: CASSEGTGGGQPQHF; d_call: TRBD1; j_call: TRBJ1-5; v_call: TRBV2; clone_size: many
cdr3_nt: TGTGCCACCTGGGGGACCTATGGCTACACCTTC; cdr3_aa: CATWGTYGYTF; d_call: NA; j_call: TRBJ1-2; v_call: TRBV27; clone_size: NA
cdr3_nt: TGTGCCAGCAGTAAGGGGGAAAGTGCCTACGAGCAGTACTTC; cdr3_aa: CASSKGESAYEQYF; d_call: NA; j_call: TRBJ2-7; v_call: TRBV7-9; clone_size: few
cdr3_nt: TGTGCCGGCAGCTCGGGTTACGAGCAGTACTTC; cdr3_aa: CAGSSGYEQYF; d_call: NA; j_call: TRBJ2-7; v_call: TRBV7-6; clone_size: NA
cdr3_nt: TGTGCCAGCAGCCCAGGACAGGGACAGACCCAGTACTTC; cdr3_aa: CASSPGQGQTQYF; d_call: TRBD1; j_call: TRBJ2-5; v_call: TRBV7-2; clone_size: NA
cdr3_nt: TGTGCCAGCAGCCAGCCGGGACTCCCGGCGGAGTTCTTC; cdr3_aa: CASSQPGLPAEFF; d_call: NA; j_call: TRBJ2-1; v_call: TRBV3-1; clone_size: NA
cdr3_nt: TGTACCAGCACTTTGATGGGGGCAGCTCAGCCCCAGCATTTT; cdr3_aa: CTSTLMGAAQPQHF; d_call: NA; j_call: TRBJ1-5; v_call: TRBV28; clone_size: NA
cdr3_nt: TGTGCCAGTAGCTGGGGGGGGGCCTACAATGAGCAGTTCTTC; cdr3_aa: CASSWGGAYNEQFF; d_call: TRBD2; j_call: TRBJ2-1; v_call: TRBV19; clone_size: NA
cdr3_nt: TGTGCCAGCAGCAAGGGACACGCCGTTATGAACACCGGGGAGCTGTTTTTT; cdr3_aa: CASSKGHAVMNTGELFF; d_call: NA; j_call: TRBJ2-2; v_call: TRBV7-9; clone_size: many
cdr3_nt: TGTGCCAGCAGTGGGCCAGGGACAGGTATAAATGAGCCCCAGCATTTT; cdr3_aa: CASSGPGTGINEPQHF; d_call: TRBD1; j_call: TRBJ1-5; v_call: TRBV2; clone_size: NA
cdr3_nt: TGTGCCAGCAGAAGCGGGACAGGGTGGAGGGATGAGCAGTTCTTC; cdr3_aa: CASRSGTGWRDEQFF; d_call: TRBD1; j_call: TRBJ2-1; v_call: TRBV28; clone_size: NA
cdr3_nt: TGTGCCAGCAGCTCCACAGGGTTCCCAGAGACCCAGTACTTC; cdr3_aa: CASSSTGFPETQYF; d_call: NA; j_call: TRBJ2-5; v_call: TRBV7-6; clone_size: once
cdr3_nt: TGTGCCAGCAAGGGACAGGGAAACTATGGCTACACCTTC; cdr3_aa: CASKGQGNYGYTF; d_call: TRBD1; j_call: TRBJ1-2; v_call: TRBV27; clone_size: NA
cdr3_nt: TGTGCCAGCAGCTTGGAACGGGACCGGACCGGGGAGCTGTTTTTT; cdr3_aa: CASSLERDRTGELFF; d_call: NA; j_call: TRBJ2-2; v_call: TRBV5-3; clone_size: NA
cdr3_nt: TGCGCCAGCAGCCAAGCGGGGGACACTGAAGCTTTCTTT; cdr3_aa: CASSQAGDTEAFF; d_call: NA; j_call: TRBJ1-1; v_call: TRBV4-1; clone_size: few
cdr3_nt: TGTGCCAGCACGCCGGTTAGCTCCTACAATGAGCAGTTCTTC; cdr3_aa: CASTPVSSYNEQFF; d_call: NA; j_call: TRBJ2-1; v_call: TRBV5-6; clone_size: once
cdr3_nt: TGTGCCAGCAGTTTAGCGTTGGGGAGGGCAGCTTTCTTT; cdr3_aa: CASSLALGRAAFF; d_call: NA; j_call: TRBJ1-1; v_call: TRBV12-3/TRBV12-4; clone_size: NA
cdr3_nt: TGTGCCAGCAGGTCGGGCGGGATCACTGAAGCTTTCTTT; cdr3_aa: CASRSGGITEAFF; d_call: NA; j_call: TRBJ1-1; v_call: TRBV7-9; clone_size: many
cdr3_nt: TGTGCCAGCATAGATAGAGAGGGAGAGGGGGCTCTGTTTTACGAGCAGTACTTC; cdr3_aa: CASIDREGEGALFYEQYF; d_call: TRBD1; j_call: TRBJ2-7; v_call: TRBV7-8; clone_size: NA
cdr3_nt: TGTGCCAGCAGCCCCCGGGACCGATACTCTGGAAACACCATATATTTT; cdr3_aa: CASSPRDRYSGNTIYF; d_call: NA; j_call: TRBJ1-3; v_call: TRBV7-8; clone_size: few
cdr3_nt: TGCGCCAGCAGCCCCGGGACAGGGTGGAGCAATCAGCCCCAGCATTTT; cdr3_aa: CASSPGTGWSNQPQHF; d_call: TRBD1; j_call: TRBJ1-5; v_call: TRBV5-1; clone_size: many
cdr3_nt: TGTGCCAGCATCCAGGACAGCCCAGGTGGTGGGAGCTCCTATAATTCACCCCTCCACTTT; cdr3_aa: CASIQDSPGGGSSYNSPLHF; d_call: NA; j_call: TRBJ1-6; v_call: TRBV7-9; clone_size: few
cdr3_nt: TGTGCCAGCAGCCCCCAAAGGGGCACAGATACGCAGTATTTT; cdr3_aa: CASSPQRGTDTQYF; d_call: NA; j_call: TRBJ2-3; v_call: TRBV7-6; clone_size: many